The rows below give T cell receptor beta chains drawn from one sample of a study of blood T cell repertoires in COVID-19. Repertoires were generated with immunoSEQ multiplex PCR, while TCRdb's copy carries only in-frame clones and drops some. This sample has around 190,000 clones, with 81% found just once. The sequenced sample was PBMCs or T cells enriched from blood (not recorded which). These receptors were taken from a man aged 40-50 years who had recovered from COVID-19. Each CDR3 is given with its conserved first and last residue. A D gene is named only where the DNA matches it firmly. Only some rows state a clone size, as once, few, many or a class for expanded clones.

clone size: -; J gene: TRBJ1-1; D gene: TRBD1; V gene: TRBV18; CDR3 DNA: TGTGCCAGCTCCCGGAACAGGGGGGACACTGAAGCTTTCTTT; CDR3 protein: CASSRNRGDTEAFF
clone size: -; J gene: TRBJ2-2; D gene: -; V gene: TRBV5-1; CDR3 DNA: TGCGCCAGCAGCTCCGGGAACACCGGGGAGCTGTTTTTT; CDR3 protein: CASSSGNTGELFF
clone size: -; J gene: TRBJ2-1; D gene: -; V gene: TRBV18; CDR3 DNA: TGTGCCAGCTCACCACCGACGGGTGAGCAGTTCTTC; CDR3 protein: CASSPPTGEQFF
clone size: -; J gene: TRBJ2-3; D gene: -; V gene: TRBV3-1/TRBV3-2; CDR3 DNA: TGTGCCAGCAGCCAAGGACTAGTGGAGGGTACGCAGTATTTT; CDR3 protein: CASSQGLVEGTQYF
clone size: -; J gene: TRBJ2-3; D gene: TRBD2; V gene: TRBV3-1/TRBV3-2; CDR3 DNA: TGTGCCAGCAGCCTTCAAGCGGGGGCCCGTGATACGCAGTATTTT; CDR3 protein: CASSLQAGARDTQYF
clone size: -; J gene: TRBJ2-7; D gene: -; V gene: TRBV7-2; CDR3 DNA: TGTGCCAGCAGCCGCGGGCGGTCGGCCTACGAGCAGTACTTC; CDR3 protein: CASSRGRSAYEQYF
clone size: -; J gene: TRBJ1-2; D gene: TRBD1; V gene: TRBV4-1; CDR3 DNA: TGCGCCAGCAGTTGGCAGGGGACAGCTAACTATGGCTACACCTTC; CDR3 protein: CASSWQGTANYGYTF
clone size: -; J gene: TRBJ1-2; D gene: -; V gene: TRBV7-3; CDR3 DNA: TGTGCCAGCAGCCCCCGGGTCGCGGATGGCTACACCTTC; CDR3 protein: CASSPRVADGYTF
clone size: -; J gene: TRBJ1-5; D gene: -; V gene: TRBV6-5; CDR3 DNA: TGTGCCAGCAGTTTGGGCATAAACAATCAGCCCCAGCATTTT; CDR3 protein: CASSLGINNQPQHF
clone size: once; J gene: TRBJ2-3; D gene: -; V gene: TRBV3-1/TRBV3-2; CDR3 DNA: TGTGCCAGCAGCCCTCGGTCTAACTCCTACGATACGCAGTATTTT; CDR3 protein: CASSPRSNSYDTQYF
clone size: -; J gene: TRBJ2-7; D gene: TRBD1; V gene: TRBV7-9; CDR3 DNA: TGTGCCAGCAGCCCCAAGACAGGGCTCTCCTACGAGCAGTACTTC; CDR3 protein: CASSPKTGLSYEQYF
clone size: -; J gene: TRBJ2-1; D gene: TRBD1; V gene: TRBV27; CDR3 DNA: TGTGCCAGCAGTTTAGGACAGGGAATTAACAATGAGCAGTTCTTC; CDR3 protein: CASSLGQGINNEQFF
clone size: few; J gene: TRBJ1-6; D gene: -; V gene: TRBV9; CDR3 DNA: TGTGCCAGCAGCGTAGCTACACGGGAAGATTCACCCCTCCACTTT; CDR3 protein: CASSVATREDSPLHF
clone size: -; J gene: TRBJ1-1; D gene: -; V gene: TRBV9; CDR3 DNA: TGTGCCAGCAGCCCCACGGGATCTAACACTGAAGCTTTCTTT; CDR3 protein: CASSPTGSNTEAFF
clone size: -; J gene: TRBJ2-7; D gene: -; V gene: TRBV28; CDR3 DNA: TGTGCCAGCACCTCCGGGGATCGGGTCGAGCAGTACTTC; CDR3 protein: CASTSGDRVEQYF
clone size: -; J gene: TRBJ2-7; D gene: TRBD1; V gene: TRBV12-5; CDR3 DNA: TGTGCTAGTGGTCCGGGACAGGGAAGGTACGAGCAGTACTTC; CDR3 protein: CASGPGQGRYEQYF
clone size: -; J gene: TRBJ1-1; D gene: -; V gene: TRBV2; CDR3 DNA: TGTGCCAGCGGTACAGGGCCGAACACTGAAGCTTTCTTT; CDR3 protein: CASGTGPNTEAFF
clone size: -; J gene: TRBJ2-7; D gene: TRBD2; V gene: TRBV5-6; CDR3 DNA: TGTGCCAGCAGCTTGTCCCGGGAGGCTCGTTACGAGCAGTACTTC; CDR3 protein: CASSLSREARYEQYF
clone size: once; J gene: TRBJ2-7; D gene: -; V gene: TRBV12-3/TRBV12-4; CDR3 DNA: TGTGCCAGCAGGCGGTACGAGCAGTACTTC; CDR3 protein: CASRRYEQYF
clone size: -; J gene: TRBJ1-5; D gene: -; V gene: TRBV12-3/TRBV12-4; CDR3 DNA: TGTGCCAGCAGCAGTGACAGACTTCAGCCCCAGCATTTT; CDR3 protein: CASSSDRLQPQHF
clone size: -; J gene: TRBJ2-7; D gene: TRBD2; V gene: TRBV27; CDR3 DNA: TGTGCCAGCAGTTGGGGGGGATCCTACGAGCAGTACTTC; CDR3 protein: CASSWGGSYEQYF
clone size: -; J gene: TRBJ1-1; D gene: -; V gene: TRBV14; CDR3 DNA: TGTGCCAGCAGCCAAGGGACAAGCCTGGGGAACACTGAAGCTTTCTTT; CDR3 protein: CASSQGTSLGNTEAFF
clone size: -; J gene: TRBJ1-6; D gene: TRBD1; V gene: TRBV3-1/TRBV3-2; CDR3 DNA: TGTGCCAGCAGCCAAGGACAGGGTCGCTATAATTCACCCCTCCACTTT; CDR3 protein: CASSQGQGRYNSPLHF
clone size: -; J gene: TRBJ1-1; D gene: -; V gene: TRBV4-1; CDR3 DNA: TGCGCCAGCAGCCCTCCTTCGAACACTGAAGCTTTCTTT; CDR3 protein: CASSPPSNTEAFF
clone size: -; J gene: TRBJ1-2; D gene: -; V gene: TRBV4-2; CDR3 DNA: TGTGCCAGCAGCCAAGATATAGCCCGGGACGGGGGGCATGGCTACACCTTC; CDR3 protein: CASSQDIARDGGHGYTF
clone size: -; J gene: TRBJ2-1; D gene: -; V gene: TRBV7-2; CDR3 DNA: TGTGCCAGGATGGCAGGCGTAAGCAATGAGCAGTTCTTC; CDR3 protein: CARMAGVSNEQFF
clone size: -; J gene: TRBJ1-5; D gene: -; V gene: TRBV10-3; CDR3 DNA: TGTGCCATCGGTAGGGAGCTAGGCAATCAGCCCCAGCATTTT; CDR3 protein: CAIGRELGNQPQHF
clone size: -; J gene: TRBJ1-1; D gene: TRBD1; V gene: TRBV30; CDR3 DNA: TGTGCCTGGAGAGGACAGGGTTTGAACACTGAAGCTTTCTTT; CDR3 protein: CAWRGQGLNTEAFF
clone size: few; J gene: TRBJ2-1; D gene: TRBD1; V gene: TRBV11-1; CDR3 DNA: TGTGCCAGCAGCTTCCCGGGACAGACCAATGAGCAGTTCTTC; CDR3 protein: CASSFPGQTNEQFF
clone size: -; J gene: TRBJ1-2; D gene: -; V gene: TRBV5-1; CDR3 DNA: TGCGCCAGCAGCTCCGGACAGAACCTACCTTCAGGCTACACCTTC; CDR3 protein: CASSSGQNLPSGYTF
clone size: -; J gene: TRBJ2-2; D gene: TRBD1; V gene: TRBV7-2; CDR3 DNA: TGTGCCACGCGTACGGGACAGGGGGCCACCGGGGAGCTGTTTTTT; CDR3 protein: CATRTGQGATGELFF
clone size: -; J gene: TRBJ2-4; D gene: -; V gene: TRBV3-1/TRBV3-2; CDR3 DNA: TGTGCCAGCAGCCAAGATACTGGCGGTGGGTTTGCAGCCAAAAACATTCAGTACTTC; CDR3 protein: CASSQDTGGGFAAKNIQYF
clone size: -; J gene: TRBJ1-3; D gene: TRBD1; V gene: TRBV9; CDR3 DNA: TGTGCCAGCAGCGCCCGAGGGGGCAGGGCCTCCTCTGGAAACACCATATATTTT; CDR3 protein: CASSARGGRASSGNTIYF
clone size: -; J gene: TRBJ1-3; D gene: -; V gene: TRBV29-1; CDR3 DNA: TGCAGCGTTGAGAGAGGCTCTGGAAACACCATATATTTT; CDR3 protein: CSVERGSGNTIYF
clone size: -; J gene: TRBJ1-2; D gene: TRBD1; V gene: TRBV5-1; CDR3 DNA: TGCGCCAGCAGCACATCCGGGACAGGGGGTAACTATGGCTACACCTTC; CDR3 protein: CASSTSGTGGNYGYTF
clone size: -; J gene: TRBJ2-3; D gene: TRBD1; V gene: TRBV11-2; CDR3 DNA: TGTGCCAGCAGCTTATACGCTGGACAGGGGGCAAGAGATACGCAGTATTTT; CDR3 protein: CASSLYAGQGARDTQYF
clone size: -; J gene: TRBJ2-1; D gene: TRBD1; V gene: TRBV11-2; CDR3 DNA: TGTGCCAGCAGCTCCTCGGGACAGGTAGCTTTCAATGAGCAGTTCTTC; CDR3 protein: CASSSSGQVAFNEQFF
clone size: -; J gene: TRBJ1-5; D gene: -; V gene: TRBV7-9; CDR3 DNA: TGTGCCAGCAGCTTAGAGGCAGGTCCGAATCAGCCCCAGCATTTT; CDR3 protein: CASSLEAGPNQPQHF
clone size: few; J gene: TRBJ2-3; D gene: TRBD1; V gene: TRBV7-6; CDR3 DNA: TGTGCCAGCAGCCTCACAGGGGTTAGCACAGATACGCAGTATTTT; CDR3 protein: CASSLTGVSTDTQYF
clone size: -; J gene: TRBJ2-5; D gene: -; V gene: TRBV25-1; CDR3 DNA: TGTGCCAGCAGTGATCGGGGCTTGACAGGGCGGGGAGAGACCCAGTACTTC; CDR3 protein: CASSDRGLTGRGETQYF
clone size: -; J gene: TRBJ1-2; D gene: -; V gene: TRBV12-3/TRBV12-4; CDR3 DNA: TGTGCCAGCAGTCCCGGCGGGGTCGTCTACACCTTC; CDR3 protein: CASSPGGVVYTF
clone size: -; J gene: TRBJ2-3; D gene: TRBD2; V gene: TRBV7-3; CDR3 DNA: TGTGCCAGCAGCCTATACCCCTCCGGGACTAGCGGGGGCAACTCTGATACGCAGTATTTT; CDR3 protein: CASSLYPSGTSGGNSDTQYF
clone size: -; J gene: TRBJ1-5; D gene: TRBD1; V gene: TRBV2; CDR3 DNA: TGTGCCAGCAGTAGGACAGGGTGGGGCAATCAGCCCCAGCATTTT; CDR3 protein: CASSRTGWGNQPQHF
clone size: -; J gene: TRBJ1-2; D gene: -; V gene: TRBV3-1/TRBV3-2; CDR3 DNA: TGTGCCAGCAGCCAATACCTTCTCAGGGGTATCAATGGCTACACCTTC; CDR3 protein: CASSQYLLRGINGYTF
clone size: -; J gene: TRBJ2-2; D gene: -; V gene: TRBV5-1; CDR3 DNA: TGCGCCAGCAGCTACTCGCAGGGCGGGGAGCTGTTTTTT; CDR3 protein: CASSYSQGGELFF
clone size: -; J gene: TRBJ1-5; D gene: -; V gene: TRBV6-5; CDR3 DNA: TGTGCCAGCAGGATGACAGCAGTTACAGGACAGCCCCAGCATTTT; CDR3 protein: CASRMTAVTGQPQHF
clone size: -; J gene: TRBJ2-7; D gene: TRBD2; V gene: TRBV5-5; CDR3 DNA: TGTGCCAGCAGCCTGACTAGCGGAACGACCTACGAGCAGTACTTC; CDR3 protein: CASSLTSGTTYEQYF
clone size: -; J gene: TRBJ1-3; D gene: TRBD1; V gene: TRBV5-1; CDR3 DNA: TGCGCCAGCAGCGTAGGACAGGCGAGCTCTGGAAACACCATATATTTT; CDR3 protein: CASSVGQASSGNTIYF
clone size: many; J gene: TRBJ2-1; D gene: -; V gene: TRBV5-4; CDR3 DNA: TGTGCCAGCCGGCCGGGAGAGTACAATGAGCAGTTCTTC; CDR3 protein: CASRPGEYNEQFF
clone size: -; J gene: TRBJ1-5; D gene: -; V gene: TRBV3-1/TRBV3-2; CDR3 DNA: TGTGCCAGCAGCCAAGGTTCAGGAAATCAGCCCCAGCATTTT; CDR3 protein: CASSQGSGNQPQHF
clone size: -; J gene: TRBJ2-2; D gene: -; V gene: TRBV27; CDR3 DNA: TGTGCCAGCACTATCAGGGCCCCTAAACCCGGGGAGCTGTTTTTT; CDR3 protein: CASTIRAPKPGELFF
clone size: -; J gene: TRBJ1-1; D gene: -; V gene: TRBV18; CDR3 DNA: TGTGCCAGCTCAACGGGGGGGTTGAACACTGAAGCTTTCTTT; CDR3 protein: CASSTGGLNTEAFF